A selection of T cell receptor beta chains follows, all from one sample in a study of graft-versus-host responses after intestinal transplantation. Method: immunoSEQ multiplex PCR; TCRdb's copy keeps in-frame clones and lacks some. This sample has approximately 7,000 clones; roughly 28% occur once, and the top ten carry approximately 5.9%. The sequencing here drew on alloreactive CD8+ T cells from a mixed lymphocyte reaction culture, taken before transplantation. Source of these receptors: a human patient who was an organ donor for intestinal transplantation. Both conserved end residues are part of each CDR3. D genes are given only for firm matches. Clone size is shown for a subset of rows, as once, few, many or a class of expanded clone.

j_call | clone_size | cdr3_length | d_call | v_call | cdr3_nt | cdr3_aa
TRBJ2-7 | once | 17 | NA | TRBV27 | TGTGCCAGCAGTGATCCCCTTGGCGTGGGCGGAGGCTACGAGCAGTACTTC | CASSDPLGVGGGYEQYF
TRBJ1-6 | medium-sized | 19 | NA | TRBV4-1 | TGCGCCAGCAGCCAAGAAATTTGGAGGAGGAGCTCCTATAATTCACCCCTCCACTTT | CASSQEIWRRSSYNSPLHF
TRBJ2-5 | few | 13 | NA | TRBV7-2 | TGTGCCAGCAGCTTAGTAGGGGAAGAGACCCAGTACTTC | CASSLVGEETQYF
TRBJ1-6 | NA | 18 | NA | TRBV7-2 | TGTGCCAGCAGCTTAGCCCGGGGGGGGGCGATCTGGAGTTCACCCCTCCACTTT | CASSLARGGAIWSSPLHF
TRBJ1-2 | NA | 15 | NA | TRBV10-2 | TGCGCCAGCAGCAGGGCGAATGGAGCTAACTATGGCTACACCTTC | CASSRANGANYGYTF
TRBJ2-2 | NA | 13 | NA | TRBV5-7 | TGTGCCAGCAGCCAACTAGGCACCGGGGAGCTGTTTTTT | CASSQLGTGELFF
TRBJ2-7 | few | 14 | TRBD2 | TRBV4-3 | TGCGCCAGCAGCCAGCTAGCGGGGGGGCCCGAGCAGTACTTC | CASSQLAGGPEQYF
TRBJ2-7 | few | 13 | NA | TRBV6-6 | TGTGCCAGCACCACTACGGGTGGGTACGAGCAGTACTTC | CASTTTGGYEQYF
TRBJ1-5 | few | 14 | NA | TRBV19 | TGTGCCAGTAGTATAGGGGGCCCAAATCAGCCCCAGCATTTT | CASSIGGPNQPQHF
TRBJ2-3 | NA | 16 | TRBD2 | TRBV4-3 | TGCGCCAGCAGCCAAGTCGGCGGGGGAGTCACAGATACGCAGTATTTT | CASSQVGGGVTDTQYF
TRBJ2-7 | NA | 12 | NA | TRBV7-8 | TGTGCCAGCAGCCTGGGGGTTTACGAGCAGTACTTC | CASSLGVYEQYF
TRBJ2-7 | large | 15 | TRBD2 | TRBV5-1 | TGCGCCAGCAGCTTGGGTCTAGCGGGGTCCTACGAGCAGTACTTC | CASSLGLAGSYEQYF
TRBJ2-3 | few | 15 | TRBD1 | TRBV11-1 | TGTGCCAGCAGCCAGCAGGGGGCAAGGACAGATACGCAGTATTTT | CASSQQGARTDTQYF
TRBJ2-7 | few | 13 | NA | TRBV6-5 | TGTGCCAGCAGTGAAGTAACCAGAGGGGAGCAGTACTTC | CASSEVTRGEQYF
TRBJ2-7 | NA | 14 | NA | TRBV7-6 | TGTGCCAGCAGCTTACGCCCGTCATACTACGAGCAGTACTTC | CASSLRPSYYEQYF
TRBJ1-3 | NA | 15 | TRBD1 | TRBV15 | TGTGCCACCAGCAGCGACAGGGGCCTTGGAAACACCATATATTTT | CATSSDRGLGNTIYF
TRBJ1-2 | NA | 14 | TRBD1 | TRBV9 | TGTGCCAGCAGAGAAAGCCCGACAGGGGATGGCTACACCTTC | CASRESPTGDGYTF
TRBJ2-7 | NA | 10 | NA | TRBV10-3 | TGTGCCATCGGAAATCTCGAGCAGTACTTC | CAIGNLEQYF
TRBJ2-7 | few | 13 | NA | TRBV7-6 | TGTGCCAGCAGCTTGTTTGCGGACCCACGGCAGTACTTC | CASSLFADPRQYF
TRBJ2-7 | NA | 14 | NA | TRBV6-5 | TGTGCCAGCAGTGAGGTCGGGGCTGGGTACGAGCAGTACTTC | CASSEVGAGYEQYF
TRBJ1-1 | NA | 13 | NA | TRBV7-3 | TGTGCCAGCAGCTTATCACGAAACACTGAAGCTTTCTTT | CASSLSRNTEAFF
TRBJ1-2 | NA | 15 | NA | TRBV7-2 | TGTGCCAGCAGCGGATGGGACATTGAAGGCTATGGCTACACCTTC | CASSGWDIEGYGYTF
TRBJ2-5 | NA | 12 | NA | TRBV6-1 | TGTGCCACCCTTGGGTCGGTTGGGACCCAGTACTTC | CATLGSVGTQYF
TRBJ2-4 | medium-sized | 12 | NA | TRBV19 | TGTGCCAGTAGCCTGGGGGAAAACATTCAGTACTTC | CASSLGENIQYF
TRBJ1-1 | few | 11 | NA | TRBV6-5 | TGTGCCAGCAGTTACGATGGAGGAGCTTTCTTT | CASSYDGGAFF
TRBJ2-3 | few | 16 | TRBD1 | TRBV27 | TGTGCCAGCAGTACCGGGACAGCATGGATCACAGATACGCAGTATTTT | CASSTGTAWITDTQYF
TRBJ2-7 | NA | 12 | NA | TRBV7-9 | TGTGCCAGCAGTCCCACTCGGGGCGAGCAGTACTTC | CASSPTRGEQYF
TRBJ2-5 | NA | 17 | NA | TRBV11-2 | TGTGCCAGCAGCCGCTTTCCTCGGGGGCCGAGGGAGGAGACCCAGTACTTC | CASSRFPRGPREETQYF
TRBJ2-3 | few | 15 | NA | TRBV5-8 | TGTGCCAGCAGCTTTCGGGGTCCCCGGACAGATACGCAGTATTTT | CASSFRGPRTDTQYF
TRBJ1-1 | NA | 13 | TRBD1 | TRBV7-2 | TGTGCCAGCAGCTTTACAGGGGGCACTGAAGCTTTCTTT | CASSFTGGTEAFF
TRBJ2-3 | few | 16 | TRBD2 | TRBV5-8 | TGTGCCAGCAGCTTGGCTAGCGGGGTGCTGACAGATACGCAGTATTTT | CASSLASGVLTDTQYF
TRBJ2-7 | NA | 15 | TRBD1 | TRBV13 | TGTGCCAGCAGCTTCTCCGGGACAGGGGGAAGCGAGCAGTACTTC | CASSFSGTGGSEQYF
TRBJ1-1 | few | 14 | TRBD1 | TRBV5-6 | TGTGCCAGCAGCTCCTGGACAGGGGGAGCTGAAGCTTTCTTT | CASSSWTGGAEAFF
TRBJ1-2 | NA | 17 | NA | TRBV19 | TGTGCCAGTAGTTCCGCCTGGACGGTTATGGAATCCTATGGCTACACCTTC | CASSSAWTVMESYGYTF
TRBJ1-2 | NA | 13 | TRBD1 | TRBV18 | TGTGCCAGCTCCCCCAGGGGGCACTATGGCTACACCTTC | CASSPRGHYGYTF
TRBJ2-2 | NA | 13 | NA | TRBV27 | TGTGCCAGCAGTTTATACGGTACCGGGGAGCTGTTTTTT | CASSLYGTGELFF
TRBJ2-3 | NA | 15 | NA | TRBV6-5 | TGTGCCAGCAGTTATTCGACAGAGCCCTCAGATACGCAGTATTTT | CASSYSTEPSDTQYF
TRBJ2-3 | medium-sized | 12 | NA | TRBV13 | TGTGCCAGCAGCTTTCCCACAGATACGCAGTATTTT | CASSFPTDTQYF
TRBJ1-1 | NA | 15 | NA | TRBV4-1 | TGCGCCAGCAGCCACCAATGGCGGAAATACACTGAAGCTTTCTTT | CASSHQWRKYTEAFF
TRBJ1-2 | few | 12 | NA | TRBV11-3 | TGTGCCAGCAGCTTGGCTTGGACAGCGAAAACCTTC | CASSLAWTAKTF
TRBJ2-5 | NA | 16 | TRBD2 | TRBV10-3 | TGTGCCATCAGTGAGCCGGGACTAGCGGACCAAGAGACCCAGTACTTC | CAISEPGLADQETQYF
TRBJ2-7 | NA | 16 | NA | TRBV2 | TGTGCCAGCAGGGACTTGTGGGACCTTTGGGATGGCGAGCAGTACTTC | CASRDLWDLWDGEQYF
TRBJ2-3 | NA | 14 | NA | TRBV9 | TGTGCCAGCAGTTTGGGGGCCAGGACAGATACGCAGTATTTT | CASSLGARTDTQYF
TRBJ2-2 | NA | 11 | NA | TRBV4-1 | TGCGCCCCCGGAGGGCTCCGGGAGCTGTTTTTT | CAPGGLRELFF
TRBJ2-3 | few | 19 | TRBD1 | TRBV23-1 | TGCGCCAGCAGTCAATCGAGGAAAAGGGACAGGGGTCCCACAGATACGCAGTATTTT | CASSQSRKRDRGPTDTQYF